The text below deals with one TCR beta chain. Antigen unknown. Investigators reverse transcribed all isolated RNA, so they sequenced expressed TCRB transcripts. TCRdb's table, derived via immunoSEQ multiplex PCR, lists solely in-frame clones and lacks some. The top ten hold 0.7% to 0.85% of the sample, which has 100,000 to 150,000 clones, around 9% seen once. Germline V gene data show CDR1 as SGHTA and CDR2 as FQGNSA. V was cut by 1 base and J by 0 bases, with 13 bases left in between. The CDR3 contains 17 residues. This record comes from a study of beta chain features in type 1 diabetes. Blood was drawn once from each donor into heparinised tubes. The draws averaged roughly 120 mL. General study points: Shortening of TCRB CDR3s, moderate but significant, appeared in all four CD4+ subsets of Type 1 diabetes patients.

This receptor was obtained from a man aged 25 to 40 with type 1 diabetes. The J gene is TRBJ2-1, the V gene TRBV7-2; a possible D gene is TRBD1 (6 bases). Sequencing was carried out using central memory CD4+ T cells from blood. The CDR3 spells CASSLVGGPRSYNEQFF. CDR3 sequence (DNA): TGTGCCAGCAGCTTAGTTGGGGGCCCCCGCTCCTACAATGAGCAGTTCTTC.